This T cell receptor beta chain is drawn from a study of CXCR3-negative and CXCR3-positive naive CD8 T cells. The study sorted every CD8+ T cell subset in triplicate at 300,000 cells each. CD45RO-CCR7+CD27+CD95- was the phenotype of naive CD8+ T cells. 5' RACE that incorporated UMI labels was used to prepare the TRB cDNA libraries. TCRdb reprocessed the 5' RACE reads and reports one entry per CDR3 protein, with no DNA. Recorded for this sample: fewer than 55,000 distinct CDR3 sequences. The length of the CDR3 is 15 residues. Per germline, CDR1 MNHEY and CDR2 SMNVEV (reference sequence). The chain carries TRBV27 and TRBJ2-1; TCRdb's D call, TRBD1, is unchecked because there is no DNA. The sequenced material came from naive CXCR3- CD8+ T cells from blood. This sample's subset: CD45RO-CCR7+CD27+CD95- naive CD8+ T cells lacking CXCR3 (TNR3-). The receptor comes from a human donor in good health. Some clones in this sample may be carry-over from other donors' samples. CDR3 amino acids: CASKPDRGKYNEQFF.